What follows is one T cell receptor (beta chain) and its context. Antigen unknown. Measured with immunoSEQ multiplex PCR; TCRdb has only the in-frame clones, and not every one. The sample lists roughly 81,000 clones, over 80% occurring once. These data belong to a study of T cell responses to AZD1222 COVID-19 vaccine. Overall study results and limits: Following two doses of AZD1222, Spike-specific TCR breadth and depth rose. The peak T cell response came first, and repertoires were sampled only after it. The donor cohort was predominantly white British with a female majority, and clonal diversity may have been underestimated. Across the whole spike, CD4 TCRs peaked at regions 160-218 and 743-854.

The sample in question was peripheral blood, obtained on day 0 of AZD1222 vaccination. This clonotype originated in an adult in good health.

The CDR3 loop reads CASSLGMAGSQPQHF. The CDR3 region has the DNA TGTGCCAGCAGCTTAGGGATGGCAGGGAGTCAGCCCCAGCATTTT. The genes are TRBV11-2 and TRBJ1-5; maybe TRBD1 (5 bases). This CDR3 spans 15 amino acids. The germline gives CDR1 SGHAT, CDR2 FQNNGV. The ends were cut back, 1 base at V and 6 bases at J, with 13 bases in the middle.